The clone carrying this TCR beta chain has ten or more counts. Its cognate antigen is unknown. The sample belongs to a study of CD8+CD57+ T cells in acquired aplastic anemia. For the study at large: CD4+ and CD8+ cells, once sorted, gave DNA averaging approximately 3 ug.

Whoever was chosen for sequencing had shown CD8+CD57+ cell expansion by flow cytometry. All patients had severe acquired aplastic anemia. Study-wide results and limits: No significant patient-versus-control difference appeared in CD8+ Simpson's diversity. Patients and controls had in common 25 to 35 CD8+ CDR3 sequences.

TCR beta VDJ and CDR3 were profiled, and genomic DNA was the template. TCRdb passed the reads through MiXCR, listing each CDR3 protein once. The data contain 120,000 or so distinct CDR3 sequences, over 30% of them singletons. The CDR3 extends over 13 amino acids. Trimming removed 5 bases at V and 4 bases at J, with 11 bases between. CDR1 and CDR2 (germline): MNHNS, SASEGT. This TCR was sampled from a human donor with aplastic anemia. The sample consisted of sorted CD4+, CD8+, or CD8+CD57+ T cells (not recorded which) from PBMCs. This chain joins TRBV6-1 and TRBJ1-2; D unresolved. This chain's CDR3 is CASSLIGSYGYTF. CDR3 bases: TGTGCCAGCAGTTTGATAGGAAGCTATGGCTACACCTTC.